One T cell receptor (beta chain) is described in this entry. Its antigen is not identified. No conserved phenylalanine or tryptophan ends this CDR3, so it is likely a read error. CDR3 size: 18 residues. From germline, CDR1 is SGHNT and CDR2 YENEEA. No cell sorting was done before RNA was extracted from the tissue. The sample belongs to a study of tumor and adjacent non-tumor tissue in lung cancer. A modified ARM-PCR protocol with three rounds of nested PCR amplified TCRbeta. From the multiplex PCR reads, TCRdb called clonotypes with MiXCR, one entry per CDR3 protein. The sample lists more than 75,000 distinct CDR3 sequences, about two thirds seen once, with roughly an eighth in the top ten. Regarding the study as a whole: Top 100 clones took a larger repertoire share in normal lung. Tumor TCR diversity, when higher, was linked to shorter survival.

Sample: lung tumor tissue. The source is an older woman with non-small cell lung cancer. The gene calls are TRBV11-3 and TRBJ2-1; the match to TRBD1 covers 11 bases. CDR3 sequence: CTSSYGTGGLARGYEQFL. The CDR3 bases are TGTACCAGCAGCTACGGGACAGGGGGGCTAGCGAGGGGGTATGAGCAGTTCTTA.